Following are 11 T cell receptor beta chains from one sample sequenced in a study of blood T cell repertoires in COVID-19. Clones were read by immunoSEQ multiplex PCR, and TCRdb kept only the in-frame ones, dropping some. In the table there are tens of thousands of clones, around 89% of which are singletons. Sequenced: peripheral blood. These receptors originate from a man aged 45 to 65 with COVID-19, enrolled during active disease.

V and J are TRBV7-9 and TRBJ1-2; TRBD1 matches at 10 bases. Germline lookup yields CDR1 SEHNR and CDR2 FQNEAQ (reference sequence). V trimming: 4 bases; J trimming: 4 bases; junction bases outside the gene matches: 3. CDR3 length: 14 residues. The CDR3 spells CASSSGQGLYGYTF. CDR3 DNA: TGTGCCAGCAGCTCGGGACAGGGGCTCTATGGCTACACCTTC.

The chain joins TRBV20-1 to TRBJ2-1, with D uncertain. The germline gives CDR1 DFQATT, CDR2 SNEGSKA (reference sequence). V dropped 7 bases and J dropped 10 bases, with 11 bases sitting between them. This CDR3 region has 10 residues. This CDR3 is CSGAGQEQFF. The CDR3 DNA sequence: TGCAGTGGGGCCGGTCAAGAGCAGTTCTTC.

The chain carries TRBV5-1 and TRBJ1-4; a weak D match, TRBD1 (5 bases). The V end lost 0 bases, the J end lost 11 bases, and 14 bases lay between the germline ends. The CDR3 runs to 14 residues. Germline values: CDR1 SGHRS, CDR2 YFSETQ. Here the CDR3 DNA reads TGCGCCAGCAGCTTGGAGAGCCAGGGTCGGAAACTGTTTTTT. Amino acid sequence: CASSLESQGRKLFF. The full variable domain, with the rest looked up from reference TRBV5-1 and TRBJ1-4, is KAGVTQTPRYLIKTRGQQVTLSCSPISGHRSVSWYQQTPGQGLQFLFEYFSETQRNKGNFPGRFSGRQFSNSRSEMNVSTLELGDSALYLCASSLESQGRKLFFGSGTQLSVL.

The chain employs TRBV11-3 and TRBJ2-2; D is unresolved. In germline, CDR1 is SGHNT, CDR2 YENEEA. This CDR3 is 14 amino acids long. The V and J ends lost 6 bases and 1 base respectively, with 9 bases between them. The CDR3 reads CASRISENTGELFF. In nucleotides, the CDR3 is TGTGCCAGCAGGATAAGCGAGAACACCGGGGAGCTGTTTTTT.

This clone was picked up one time. The J gene is TRBJ1-5, the V gene TRBV19, with TRBD1 as a possible D gene (6 bases). The CDR3 spans 12 residues. V was shortened by 6 bases and J by 12 bases, with 15 bases between the two germline ends. CDR1 is LNHDA and CDR2 is SQIVND in the germline V gene (reference sequence). The CDR3 nucleotides are TGTGCCAGTAGCAAAGGACAGATATACCAGCATTTT. Protein sequence: CASSKGQIYQHF. The whole variable domain, filled in from reference TRBV19 and TRBJ1-5, reads DGGITQSPKYLFRKEGQNVTLSCEQNLNHDAMYWYRQDPGQGLRLIYYSQIVNDFQKGDIAEGYSVSREKKESFPLTVTSAQKNPTAFYLCASSKGQIYQHFGDGTRLSIL.

V is TRBV5-1 and J is TRBJ1-1; 7 bases map to TRBD1. The junction had 8 bases not matched to a gene; V was cut back by 3 bases and J by 3 bases. Germline assignment: CDR1 SGHRS and CDR2 YFSETQ. This CDR3 has 15 residues. CDR3 sequence reads: CASSSLQGLYTEAFF. The CDR3 DNA is TGCGCCAGCAGCTCGTTACAGGGGTTGTACACTGAAGCTTTCTTT.

This clone has a single count. The chain uses TRBV7-3 and TRBJ2-1; 9 nucleotides agree with TRBD1. The CDR3 is 13 amino acids. Germline V gene data show CDR1 as SGHTA and CDR2 as FQGTGA. V trimming: 5 bases; J trimming: 10 bases; junction bases outside the gene matches: 6. The CDR3 DNA reads as TGTGCCAGCAGCCAGCTAGGGACAGGGGAGCAGTTCTTC. It yields the protein CASSQLGTGEQFF.

The rearrangement joins TRBV27 to TRBJ2-1; 8 bases are shared with TRBD2. There are 16 residues in the CDR3. Unmatched junction bases numbered 7, after V lost 6 bases and J lost 0 bases. The germline CDR1 and CDR2 sequences are MNHEY and SMNVEV (reference sequence). CDR3 sequence reads: CASRVSGTSSYNEQFF. CDR3 coding DNA: TGTGCCAGCAGGGTTAGCGGGACAAGCTCCTACAATGAGCAGTTCTTC.

DNA of the CDR3: TGTGCCAGCAGCTACTCCGGAGAGACCCAGTACTTC. This encodes CASSYSGETQYF. The chain joins TRBV11-2 to TRBJ2-5; no clear D gene. CDR3 size: 12 residues. Per the germline V gene, CDR1 is SGHAT and CDR2 is FQNNGV. The V end lost 4 bases, the J end lost 4 bases, and 7 bases lay between the germline ends.

The V and J genes are TRBV19 and TRBJ1-2; D may be TRBD1 (6 bases). The length of the CDR3 is 14 residues. In germline, CDR1 is LNHDA, CDR2 SQIVND (reference sequence). V was trimmed by 6 bases and J by 2 bases, leaving 13 bases between them. The CDR3 coding sequence is TGTGCCAGTAGGGGGGCCGGGCGCAACTATGGCTACACCTTC. Its protein product is CASRGAGRNYGYTF.

V is TRBV6-6 and J is TRBJ2-7, with a possible D match to TRBD2 (6 bases). The CDR3 spans 14 residues. Germline V gives CDR1 MNHNY, CDR2 SVGAGI (reference sequence). The CDR3 DNA follows: TGTGCGTCTCAGAGCCCGGAGGGCCCCTACGAGCAGTACTTC. It is translated as CASQSPEGPYEQYF.